The 17 T cell receptor beta chains presented below share a single source sample, sequenced in a study of CD8 T cells in Susac syndrome. Random hexamers primed reverse transcription of about 0.5 to 1 ug RNA. Via MiXCR, TCRdb re-called the immunoSEQ multiplex PCR reads, giving one row per CDR3 protein. The sample records 95,000 to 150,000 distinct CDR3 sequences, around 94% being singletons. Sequenced material: CD4+ T cells from PBMCs. Receptors were obtained from a human donor in good health.

The V and J genes are TRBV10-1 and TRBJ2-1; 12 bases align to TRBD2. The CDR3 length is 18 residues. CDR1 is WNHNN and CDR2 is SYGVQD in the germline V gene (reference sequence). The V and J ends lost 0 bases and 4 bases, in that order; junction bases with no gene match: 7. In nucleotides, the CDR3 is TGCGCCAGCAGTGAGTCCCCTAGCGGGAGGGCCGTATACAATGAGCAGTTCTTC. Translated: CASSESPSGRAVYNEQFF.

This rearrangement joins TRBV2 to TRBJ2-3; the D is unclear. The ends were cut back, 8 bases at V and 2 bases at J, with 11 bases in the middle. CDR1 SNHLY and CDR2 FYNNEI come from the germline V gene. The CDR3 totals 13 residues. The CDR3 protein is CASRFQYTDTQYF. The CDR3, as DNA: TGTGCCAGCCGTTTTCAGTACACAGATACGCAGTATTTT. Complete variable domain (other parts from reference TRBV2 and TRBJ2-3): EPEVTQTPSHQVTQMGQEVILRCVPISNHLYFYWYRQILGQKVEFLVSFYNNEISEKSEIFDDQFSVERPDGSNFTLKIRSTKLEDSAMYFCASRFQYTDTQYFGPGTRLTVL.

V gene TRBV9 combines with J gene TRBJ2-1; 8 bases map to TRBD1. CDR1 is SGDLS, CDR2 YYNGEE, per germline. The CDR3 covers 17 residues. J was trimmed by 5 bases and V by 0 bases; bases with no gene match: 10. DNA of the CDR3: TGTGCCAGCAGCGTAGATCCCAGGGGGCAAGGGAACAATGAGCAGTTCTTC. Amino acids: CASSVDPRGQGNNEQFF.

The chain recombines TRBV5-1 with TRBJ2-7; D assignment may be TRBD1 or TRBD2 (5 bases each). The germline V and J ends were trimmed by 4 bases and 0 bases, with 8 bases remaining between them. This CDR3 region has 13 residues. The V gene's germline CDR1 is SGHRS and CDR2 YFSETQ. The CDR3 loop is CASSQGASYEQYF. As DNA, the CDR3 is TGCGCCAGCAGCCAGGGAGCCTCCTACGAGCAGTACTTC.

The chain links TRBV11-2 to TRBJ1-2; D gene ambiguous. CDR3 length equals 14 residues. Trimming removed 1 base from V and 3 bases from J, with 9 bases in between. Germline assignment: CDR1 SGHAT and CDR2 FQNNGV. The CDR3 region is CASSLVGSDYGYTF. CDR3 sequence (DNA): TGTGCCAGCAGCTTAGTCGGGTCCGACTATGGCTACACCTTC. The entire variable domain, with the rest obtained from reference TRBV11-2 and TRBJ1-2, is as follows: EAGVAQSPRYKIIEKRQSVAFWCNPISGHATLYWYQQILGQGPKLLIQFQNNGVVDDSQLPKDRFSAERLKGVDSTLKIQPAKLEDSAVYLCASSLVGSDYGYTFGSGTRLTVV.

This chain joins TRBV20-1 and TRBJ2-3; D gene uncertain. The CDR3 extends over 14 amino acids. The V end was cut by 3 bases, the J end by 6 bases, with 16 bases between. Germline V lookup: CDR1 DFQATT, CDR2 SNEGSKA (reference sequence). CDR3 residues: CSASVRIHSDTQYF. The CDR3 nucleotides read TGCAGTGCTAGCGTGAGGATACATTCGGATACGCAGTATTTT.

V and J are TRBV11-2 and TRBJ2-3; TRBD2 aligns across 11 bases. The CDR3 totals 21 residues. V shed 5 bases, J shed 4 bases, and the junction held 23 bases outside the gene matches. Germline assignment: CDR1 SGHAT and CDR2 FQNNGV. The CDR3 sequence is CASSTPLGDLGLAGAADTQYF. The CDR3 DNA reads TGTGCCAGCAGCACTCCTCTAGGGGATTTAGGACTAGCGGGTGCCGCAGATACGCAGTATTTT. The full variable domain, completed using reference TRBV11-2 and TRBJ2-3, is EAGVAQSPRYKIIEKRQSVAFWCNPISGHATLYWYQQILGQGPKLLIQFQNNGVVDDSQLPKDRFSAERLKGVDSTLKIQPAKLEDSAVYLCASSTPLGDLGLAGAADTQYFGPGTRLTVL.

The chain uses TRBV6-1 and TRBJ2-7; 8 nucleotides align to TRBD1. V was clipped by 6 bases and J by 4 bases; unmatched bases: 14. In germline, CDR1 is MNHNS, CDR2 SASEGT. The CDR3 is made up of 16 amino acids. CDR3 residues: CASSIDDRGRGYEQYF. The CDR3 DNA follows: TGTGCCAGCAGCATTGACGACAGGGGAAGGGGGTACGAGCAGTACTTC.

The gene calls are TRBV20-1 and TRBJ2-7; weak D call: TRBD2 (5 bases). The CDR3 covers 15 residues. Germline CDR1 and CDR2: DFQATT and SNEGSKA (reference sequence). Between the trimmed V and J ends, which lost 6 bases and 0 bases, there was a span of 18 bases. This chain's CDR3 is CSARPGSGASYEQYF. CDR3 nucleotide sequence: TGCAGTGCCCGCCCCGGCAGCGGAGCCTCCTACGAGCAGTACTTC.

The chain combines TRBV14 with TRBJ2-7; 11 nucleotides line up with TRBD1. Per germline, CDR1 SGHDN and CDR2 FVKESK. The CDR3 has 14 amino acids. Germline trimming cut 3 bases from V and 2 bases from J; bases unmatched to any gene: 0. The CDR3 reads CASSQGQGAYEQYF. CDR3 in DNA: TGTGCCAGCAGCCAGGGACAGGGGGCCTACGAGCAGTACTTC.

J is TRBJ1-1 and V is TRBV5-1; no definite D call. The V gene lost 2 bases and the J gene lost 1 base, with 6 bases spanning the gap. This CDR3 is 13 amino acids long. Germline loops: CDR1 SGHRS, CDR2 YFSETQ. The CDR3 reads CASSFKENTEAFF. The CDR3, as DNA: TGCGCCAGCAGCTTCAAAGAGAACACTGAAGCTTTCTTT.

This clonotype was picked up one time. The genes are TRBV6-1 and TRBJ1-4; 7 bases are shared with TRBD1. The length of the CDR3 is 14 residues. The trim removed 7 bases at V and 5 bases at J, leaving 7 bases unmatched. CDR1 and CDR2 from the germline V gene are MNHNS and SASEGT. The CDR3: CASISTGLNEKLFF. CDR3 in DNA: TGTGCCAGCATTTCGACAGGGCTGAATGAAAAACTGTTTTTT.

V usage is TRBV7-2 and J usage is TRBJ1-2; D is perhaps TRBD1 (5 bases). CDR3 length: 15 residues. V dropped 4 bases and J dropped 4 bases, with 16 bases sitting between them. The germline V gene has CDR1 SGHTA and CDR2 FQGNSA. CDR3 coding DNA: TGTGCCAGCAGCTCCTCGGCGGGGCAAGGCTATGGCTACACCTTC. It yields the protein CASSSSAGQGYGYTF.

This clonotype has only one observation. This chain connects TRBV24-1 to TRBJ2-2; D gene uncertain. Trimming pared 3 bases from V and 10 bases from J, leaving 11 bases between. From germline, CDR1 is KGHDR and CDR2 SFDVKD. The CDR3 extends over 13 amino acids. In nucleotides, the CDR3 is TGTGCCACCAGTGATCCCTCGGCGGAGGAGCTGTTTTTT. Translation: CATSDPSAEELFF.

This clonotype was detected only once. The chain uses TRBV12-3 or TRBV12-4 and TRBJ2-1, with D maybe TRBD2 (6 bases). The CDR3 covers 14 residues. The V gene lost 3 bases and the J gene lost 5 bases, with 11 bases spanning the gap. The CDR3 loop is CASSLRGANNEQFF. The CDR3 DNA sequence: TGTGCCAGCAGTTTGCGCGGGGCAAACAATGAGCAGTTCTTC.

The genes are TRBV6-6 and TRBJ2-1, with D perhaps given as TRBD1 or TRBD2 (6 bases each). Germline V gene data show CDR1 as MNHNY and CDR2 as SVGAGI (reference sequence). There are 12 residues in the CDR3. Trimming stripped 5 bases from V and 8 bases from J, with 10 bases between. The CDR3 loop reads CASSAGGDEQFF. DNA for the CDR3: TGTGCCAGCAGTGCCGGGGGCGATGAGCAGTTCTTC.

Comment on this clonotype: One junction end disagrees with the germline gene, perhaps due to a read error. The rearrangement uses TRBV9 and TRBJ2-1; 9 nucleotides match TRBD2. CDR3 length: 15 amino acids. Germline CDR1 is SGDLS and CDR2 is YYNGEE. As DNA, the CDR3 is TGTGCCAGCAGCCCGTTAGCGGGAGTGTTGAATGAGCAGCTCTTC. Translating it yields CASSPLAGVLNEQLF.